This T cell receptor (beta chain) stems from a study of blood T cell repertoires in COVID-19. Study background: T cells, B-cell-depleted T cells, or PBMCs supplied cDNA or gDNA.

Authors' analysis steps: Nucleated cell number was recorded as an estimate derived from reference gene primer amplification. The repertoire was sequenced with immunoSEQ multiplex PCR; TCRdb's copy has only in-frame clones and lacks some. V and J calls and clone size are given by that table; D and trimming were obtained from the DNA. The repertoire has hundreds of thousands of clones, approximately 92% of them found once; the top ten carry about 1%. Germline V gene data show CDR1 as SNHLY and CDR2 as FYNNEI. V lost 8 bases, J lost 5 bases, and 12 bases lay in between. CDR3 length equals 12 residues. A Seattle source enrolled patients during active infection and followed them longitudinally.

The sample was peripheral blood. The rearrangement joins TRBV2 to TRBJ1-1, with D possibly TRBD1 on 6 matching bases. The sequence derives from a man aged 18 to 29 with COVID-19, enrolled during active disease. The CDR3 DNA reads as TGTGCCAGCTCGACAGGTTGGACTGAAGCTTTCTTT. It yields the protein CASSTGWTEAFF.